A single T cell receptor (beta chain) is shown here with its context. The antigen is undetermined. The record originates from a study of monozygotic twins with inflammatory bowel disease. Study-wide results and caveats: In patient repertoires, differing immunosuppressive treatments may have added some variability.

Every TCR library consumed 3,000 to 4,500 ng of total RNA. Each CDR3 protein gets one entry in TCRdb, which reprocessed the 5' RACE reads and gives no DNA. In total, the table holds 300,000 to 400,000 distinct CDR3 sequences. The CDR3 contains 12 residues. Total RNA isolation used whole blood (no T cell sorting was performed). This rearrangement joins TRBV12-3 or TRBV12-4 to TRBJ2-7; TCRdb calls TRBD1, which cannot be checked without DNA. The sample consisted of blood. The receptor's source is a human donor with ulcerative colitis or Crohn's disease, or a healthy co-twin of an affected twin (not recorded which). The CDR3 loop is CASRLGGDEQYF.